This T cell receptor (beta chain) was identified in a study of blood T cell repertoires in COVID-19. Looking at the study overall: COVID-19 samples, acute and convalescent, were from the United States, Italy and Spain. PBMCs, B-cell-depleted T cells, or T cells were the source of the cDNA or gDNA that made up the material.

In the authors' methods: Amplified reference gene primers provided the basis for estimating nucleated cell counts. Assay: immunoSEQ multiplex PCR; the TCRdb copy retains only in-frame clones and omits some. The D gene and trimming were derived from the DNA, and the V and J assignments and clone size from that table. The sample has under 200,000 clones; approximately 87% are singletons. V was pared by 2 bases and J by 0 bases, with 7 bases of the junction left unmatched. Germline V gene lookup returns CDR1 KGHSH and CDR2 LQKENI. This CDR3 contains 17 residues. The rearrangement links TRBV18 to TRBJ1-3; TRBD1 matches at 7 bases. The clonotype comes from a woman in her seventies with acute or convalescent COVID-19. Sequencing input: peripheral blood. The CDR3 is CASSPEGQSLSGNTIYF. CDR3 sequence (DNA): TGTGCCAGCTCACCAGAGGGACAGAGCCTCTCTGGAAACACCATATATTTT.